This T cell receptor (beta chain) was sequenced for a study of cytomegalovirus exposure and HLA in healthy donors. Whole-study results and caveats: Across HLA loci, a later analysis found differing TCR association rates, with DRB1 most and HLA-C fewest.

Whereas donors were nominally healthy upon sampling, unrecorded immune exposures were probable. The CDR3 spans 16 residues. V dropped 0 bases and J dropped 7 bases, with 19 bases sitting between them. Germline V CDR1 and CDR2: SGDLS, YYNGEE. This clone was seen only once. As yet, its antigen is unknown. This PCR relied on a set of 60 Vbeta primers and 13 Jbeta primers. TCRdb keeps only in-frame clones here, not all; method: immunoSEQ multiplex PCR. The top ten hold 0.7% to 0.85% of the sample, which has roughly 170,000 clones, about three quarters seen once. The sequencing input was PBMCs. The TCR was taken from a female donor in good health and CMV-seronegative. The chain has TRBV9 and TRBJ2-5, with TRBD2 as a possible D gene (6 bases). As DNA, the CDR3 is TGTGCCAGCAGCGTAGATTCCGGGACCAAGGGAGGGACCCAGTACTTC. Translating gives CASSVDSGTKGGTQYF.